Below, one T cell receptor (beta chain) is given with its context. Its specificity is unknown. Trimming cost V 1 base and J 3 bases, with 10 bases left between them. Germline V lookup: CDR1 MNHEY, CDR2 SMNVEV (reference sequence). The CDR3 loop spans 14 amino acids. Some clones are missing from TCRdb's copy, which holds only in-frame ones; the method was immunoSEQ multiplex PCR. Of some 55,000 clones in the sample, about four fifths were seen once. This record comes from a study of OX40 agonist ivuxolimab in advanced cancers. Study outcomes and limitations: Certain nonresponders additionally had low normalized T-cell clonal expansion. Both CD4+ and CD8+ T cell populations in blood had undergone clonal expansion by week 6 at 0.1 to 3.0 mg/kg.

The TCR sequence derives from an adult with an advanced solid tumor such as melanoma, head and neck, liver or kidney cancer. The chain has TRBV27 and TRBJ2-7; a possible D gene is TRBD1 (6 bases). The material was CD4+ or CD8+ T cells sorted from blood, obtained in a trial of the OX40 agonist ivuxolimab. The CDR3 nucleotides read TGTGCCAGCAGTTTATTACAGGGCCACTACGAGCAGTACTTC. This codes for CASSLLQGHYEQYF.